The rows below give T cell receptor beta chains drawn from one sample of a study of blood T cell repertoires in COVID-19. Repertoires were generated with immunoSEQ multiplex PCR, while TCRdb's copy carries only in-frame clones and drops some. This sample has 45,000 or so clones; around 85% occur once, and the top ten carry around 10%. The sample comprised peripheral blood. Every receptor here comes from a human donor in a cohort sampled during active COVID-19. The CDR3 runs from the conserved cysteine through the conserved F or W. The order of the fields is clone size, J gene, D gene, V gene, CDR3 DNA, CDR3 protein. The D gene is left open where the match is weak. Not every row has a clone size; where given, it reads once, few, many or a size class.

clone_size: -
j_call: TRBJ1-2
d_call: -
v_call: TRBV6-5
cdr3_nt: TGTGCCAGCAGTTACTCCCTAGGGGGCTATGGCTACACCTTC
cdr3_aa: CASSYSLGGYGYTF

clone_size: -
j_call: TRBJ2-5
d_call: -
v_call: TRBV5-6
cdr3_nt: TGTGCCAGCAGCTTGGAAGGAGAGGACAGCATAGTACAAGAGACCCAGTACTTC
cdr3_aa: CASSLEGEDSIVQETQYF

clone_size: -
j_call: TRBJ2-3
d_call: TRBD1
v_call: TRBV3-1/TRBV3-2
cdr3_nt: TGTGCCAGCAGCCAAGACAGGGGGCCGGATACGCAGTATTTT
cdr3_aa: CASSQDRGPDTQYF

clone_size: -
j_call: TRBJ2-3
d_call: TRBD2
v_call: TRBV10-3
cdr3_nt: TGTGCCATCAGGAGGGGACTAGCGGGGGGAAGCACAGATACGCAGTATTTT
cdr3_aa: CAIRRGLAGGSTDTQYF

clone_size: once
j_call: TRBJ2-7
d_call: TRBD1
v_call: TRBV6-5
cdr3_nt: TGTGCCAGCAGTTATGTAACAGGGGGTTCCTACGAGCAGTACTTC
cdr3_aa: CASSYVTGGSYEQYF

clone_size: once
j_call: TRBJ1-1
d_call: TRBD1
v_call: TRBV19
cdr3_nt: TGTGCCAGTAAGGTCGTTGACAGGGAGGTTGAAGCTTTCTTT
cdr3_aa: CASKVVDREVEAFF

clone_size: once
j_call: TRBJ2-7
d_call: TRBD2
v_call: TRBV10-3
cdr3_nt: TGTGCCATCAGTGAGCGGGGGGTATACGAGCAGTACTTC
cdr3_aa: CAISERGVYEQYF

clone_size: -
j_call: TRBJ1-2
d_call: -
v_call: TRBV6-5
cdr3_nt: TGTGCCAGCAGTTACGATCCCGCCCAGAACTATGGCTACACCTTC
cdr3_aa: CASSYDPAQNYGYTF

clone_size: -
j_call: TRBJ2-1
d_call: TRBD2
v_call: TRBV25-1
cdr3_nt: TGTGCCAGCAGTGAGGGGTTAAGCGGGGGGGCCTTCAATGAGCAGTTCTTC
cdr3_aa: CASSEGLSGGAFNEQFF

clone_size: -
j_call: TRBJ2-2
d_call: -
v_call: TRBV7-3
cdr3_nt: TGTGCCAGCAGCTCCACCCGTAGCACCGGGGAGCTGTTTTTT
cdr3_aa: CASSSTRSTGELFF

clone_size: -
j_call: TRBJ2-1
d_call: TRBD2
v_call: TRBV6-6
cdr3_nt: TGTGCCAGCAGAGTAGCGGGGGCCTACAATGAGCAGTTCTTC
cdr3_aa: CASRVAGAYNEQFF

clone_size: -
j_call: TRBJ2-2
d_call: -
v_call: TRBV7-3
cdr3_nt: TGTGCCAGCAGCTTACCGGGATCCTACACCGGGGAGCTGTTTTTT
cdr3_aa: CASSLPGSYTGELFF

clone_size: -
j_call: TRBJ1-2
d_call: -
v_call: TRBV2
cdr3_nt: TGTGCCAGCAGTGAATTTGGTAGTGGCTACACCTTC
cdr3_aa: CASSEFGSGYTF

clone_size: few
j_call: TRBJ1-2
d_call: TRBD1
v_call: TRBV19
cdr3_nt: TGTGCCAGTAGTATAGTCGACAGGGATGGCTACACCTTC
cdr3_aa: CASSIVDRDGYTF

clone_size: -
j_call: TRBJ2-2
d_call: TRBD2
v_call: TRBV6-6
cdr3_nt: TGTGCCAGCAGTAAACAGCGGGGGGGCACCGGGGAGCTGTTTTTT
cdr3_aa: CASSKQRGGTGELFF

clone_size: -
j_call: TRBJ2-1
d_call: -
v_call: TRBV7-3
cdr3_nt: TGTGCCAGCAGCTTAGTTGGGGGAGGCAATGAGCAGTTCTTC
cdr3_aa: CASSLVGGGNEQFF

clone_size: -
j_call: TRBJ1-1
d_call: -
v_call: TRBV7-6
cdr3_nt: TGTGCCAGCAGCTCAGACAGGTGGAACACTGAAGCTTTCTTT
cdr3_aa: CASSSDRWNTEAFF

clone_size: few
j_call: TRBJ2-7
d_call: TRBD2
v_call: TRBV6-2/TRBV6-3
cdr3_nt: TGTGCCAGCAGTTCTTCTGGGGGGGGCTCCTACGAGCAGTACTTC
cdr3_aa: CASSSSGGGSYEQYF

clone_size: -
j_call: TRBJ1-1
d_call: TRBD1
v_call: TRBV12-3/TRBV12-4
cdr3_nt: TGTGCCAGCAGCTCAGGGGGCAGCACTGAAGCTTTCTTT
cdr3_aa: CASSSGGSTEAFF

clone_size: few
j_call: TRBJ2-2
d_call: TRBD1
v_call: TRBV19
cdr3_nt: TGTGCCAGTAGCCGGGACAGGGGCACCGGGGAGCTGTTTTTT
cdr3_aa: CASSRDRGTGELFF

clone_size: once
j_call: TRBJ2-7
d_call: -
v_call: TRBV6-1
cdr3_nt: TGTGCCAGCAGTGAATCTTTACAGACCTCCTACGAGCAGTACTTC
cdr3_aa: CASSESLQTSYEQYF

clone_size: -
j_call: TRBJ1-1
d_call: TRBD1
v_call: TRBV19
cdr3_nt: TGTGCCAGTATCGAGGACAGGTTGAACACTGAAGCTTTCTTT
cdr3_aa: CASIEDRLNTEAFF

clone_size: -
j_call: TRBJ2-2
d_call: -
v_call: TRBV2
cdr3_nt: TGTGCCAGTTTGGGACGGGGGACCGGGGAGCTGTTTTTT
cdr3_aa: CASLGRGTGELFF

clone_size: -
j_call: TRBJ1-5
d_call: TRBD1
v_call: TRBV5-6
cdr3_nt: TGTGCCAGCAGCGAGGGACAGGGATCCCAGCCCCAGCATTTT
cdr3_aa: CASSEGQGSQPQHF

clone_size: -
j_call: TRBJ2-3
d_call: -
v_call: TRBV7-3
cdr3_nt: TGTGCCAGCAGCTTAGTCGGGGGGCATTTTGCCGATACGCAGTATTTT
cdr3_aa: CASSLVGGHFADTQYF

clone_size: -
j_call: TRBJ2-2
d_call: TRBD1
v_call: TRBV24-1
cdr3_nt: TGTGCCACCAGTGCCGCCTCGGGACAGGGGGCCAACACCGGGGAGCTGTTTTTT
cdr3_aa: CATSAASGQGANTGELFF

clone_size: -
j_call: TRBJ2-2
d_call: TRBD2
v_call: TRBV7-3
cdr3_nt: TGTGCCACCAGACTAGCGCCGAACACCGGGGAGCTGTTTTTT
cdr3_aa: CATRLAPNTGELFF

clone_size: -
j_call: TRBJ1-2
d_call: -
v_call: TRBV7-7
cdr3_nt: TGTGCTAGCAGCCACCTACCGACCCGGGACTATGGCTACACCTTC
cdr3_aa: CASSHLPTRDYGYTF

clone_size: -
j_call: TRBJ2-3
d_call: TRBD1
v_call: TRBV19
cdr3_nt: TGTGCCAGTAGTCCAGACAGGGGGCTTGCAGATACGCAGTATTTT
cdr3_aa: CASSPDRGLADTQYF

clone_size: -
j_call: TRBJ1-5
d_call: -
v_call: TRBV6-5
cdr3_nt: TGTGCCAGCAGACCGCAGGGAAATAGCAATCAGCCCCAGCATTTT
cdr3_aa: CASRPQGNSNQPQHF

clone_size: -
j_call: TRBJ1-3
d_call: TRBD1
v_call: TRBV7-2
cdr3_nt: TGTGCCAGCAGCTCCCAGACAGGGATCTCTGGAAACACCATATATTTT
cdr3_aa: CASSSQTGISGNTIYF

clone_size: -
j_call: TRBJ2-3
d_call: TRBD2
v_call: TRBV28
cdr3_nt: TGTGCCAGCAGATCGGGACTAGCGGGGGGCACAGATACGCAGTATTTT
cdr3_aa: CASRSGLAGGTDTQYF

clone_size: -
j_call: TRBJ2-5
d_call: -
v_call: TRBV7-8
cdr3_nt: TGTGCCAGCAGCTTAAATATTTGGCAAAAAGAGACCCAGTACTTC
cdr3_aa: CASSLNIWQKETQYF

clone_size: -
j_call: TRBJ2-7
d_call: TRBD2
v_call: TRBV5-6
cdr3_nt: TGTGCCAGCAGCTTAAGGACTAGCGGTTCCTACGAGCAGTACTTC
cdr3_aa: CASSLRTSGSYEQYF

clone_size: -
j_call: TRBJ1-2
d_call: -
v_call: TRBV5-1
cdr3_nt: TGCGCCAGCAGCTTGGATGGTGCAGGGCTTTATGGCTACACCTTC
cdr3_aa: CASSLDGAGLYGYTF

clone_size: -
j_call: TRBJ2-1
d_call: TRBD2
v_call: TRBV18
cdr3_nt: TGTGCCAGCTCACCAAGAACTAGCGGGGGAGGGAATGAGCAGTTCTTC
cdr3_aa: CASSPRTSGGGNEQFF

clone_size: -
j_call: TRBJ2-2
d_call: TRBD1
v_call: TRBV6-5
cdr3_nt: TGTGCCAGCAGACCCGACAGGGCCAACACCGGGGAGCTGTTTTTT
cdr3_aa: CASRPDRANTGELFF

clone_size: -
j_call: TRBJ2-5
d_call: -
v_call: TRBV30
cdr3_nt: TGTGCCTGGAGTGTAAAAGCAGGACAAGAGACCCAGTACTTC
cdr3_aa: CAWSVKAGQETQYF

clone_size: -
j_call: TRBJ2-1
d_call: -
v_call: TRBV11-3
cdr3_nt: TGTGCCAGCAGCTTAATTCTCGGGGTCCCTAACTACAATGAGCAGTTCTTC
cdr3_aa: CASSLILGVPNYNEQFF

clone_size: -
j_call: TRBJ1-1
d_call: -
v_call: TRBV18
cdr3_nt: TGTGCCAGCTCACCACCCGTAAACACTGAAGCTTTCTTT
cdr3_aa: CASSPPVNTEAFF

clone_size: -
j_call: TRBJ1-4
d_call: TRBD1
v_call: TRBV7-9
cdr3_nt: TGTGCCAGCAGCTTAGGAGGACAGGGGGCATCGGAAAAACTGTTTTTT
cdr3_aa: CASSLGGQGASEKLFF

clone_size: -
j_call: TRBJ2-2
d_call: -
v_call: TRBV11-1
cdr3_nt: TGTGCCAGCTCTACGCTAGGGGGGGGAAACACCGGGGAGCTGTTTTTT
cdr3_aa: CASSTLGGGNTGELFF

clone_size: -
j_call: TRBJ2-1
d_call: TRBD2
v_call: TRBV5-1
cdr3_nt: TGCGCCAGCAGCTGGACTAGCGGGGGGCCTAGGGTTTTGCACAATGAGCAGTTCTTC
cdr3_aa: CASSWTSGGPRVLHNEQFF

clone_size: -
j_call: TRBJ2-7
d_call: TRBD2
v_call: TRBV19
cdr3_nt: TGTGCCAGTAGTAAGCGGGACTACGAGCAGTACTTC
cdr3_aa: CASSKRDYEQYF

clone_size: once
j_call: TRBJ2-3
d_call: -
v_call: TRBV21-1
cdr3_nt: TGTGCCAGCAGCAAAGTTACGGGGGGACAGGCAGATACGCAGTATTTT
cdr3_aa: CASSKVTGGQADTQYF

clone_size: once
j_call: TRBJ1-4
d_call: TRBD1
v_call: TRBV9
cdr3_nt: TGTGCCAGCAGCGTTTCACAGGGGGGAGAAAAACTGTTTTTT
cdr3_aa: CASSVSQGGEKLFF